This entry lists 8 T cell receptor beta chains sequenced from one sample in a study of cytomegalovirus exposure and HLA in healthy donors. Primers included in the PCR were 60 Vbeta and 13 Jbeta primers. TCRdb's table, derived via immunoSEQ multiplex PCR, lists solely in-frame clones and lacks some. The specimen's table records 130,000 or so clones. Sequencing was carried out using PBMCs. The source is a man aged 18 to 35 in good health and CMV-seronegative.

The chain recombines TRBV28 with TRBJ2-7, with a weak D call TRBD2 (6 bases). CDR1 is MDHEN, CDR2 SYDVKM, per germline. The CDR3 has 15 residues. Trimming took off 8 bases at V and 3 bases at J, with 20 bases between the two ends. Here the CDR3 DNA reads TGTGCCAGCCCACCGCGAGCTAGCGCGAACTACGAGCAGTACTTC. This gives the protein CASPPRASANYEQYF. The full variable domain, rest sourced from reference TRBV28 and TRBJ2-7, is DVKVTQSSRYLVKRTGEKVFLECVQDMDHENMFWYRQDPGLGLRLIYFSYDVKMKEKGDIPEGYSVSREKKERFSLILESASTNQTSMYLCASPPRASANYEQYFGPGTRLTVT.

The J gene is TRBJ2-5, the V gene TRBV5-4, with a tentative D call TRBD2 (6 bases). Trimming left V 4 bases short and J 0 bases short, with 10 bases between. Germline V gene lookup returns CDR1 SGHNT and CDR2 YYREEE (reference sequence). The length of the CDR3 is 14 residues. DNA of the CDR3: TGTGCCAGCAGCATCCGGGACTACCAAGAGACCCAGTACTTC. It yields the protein CASSIRDYQETQYF.

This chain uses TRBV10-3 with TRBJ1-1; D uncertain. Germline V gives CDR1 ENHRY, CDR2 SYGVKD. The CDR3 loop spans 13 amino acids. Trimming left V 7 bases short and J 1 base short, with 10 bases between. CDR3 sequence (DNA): TGTGCCATCAATAAGGAGGGGAACACTGAAGCTTTCTTT. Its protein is CAINKEGNTEAFF.

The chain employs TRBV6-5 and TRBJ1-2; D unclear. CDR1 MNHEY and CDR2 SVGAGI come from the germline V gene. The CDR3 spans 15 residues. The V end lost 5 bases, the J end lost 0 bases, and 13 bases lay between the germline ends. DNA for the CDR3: TGTGCCAGCAGTAACAGATTCTTAGCTAACTATGGCTACACCTTC. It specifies CASSNRFLANYGYTF.

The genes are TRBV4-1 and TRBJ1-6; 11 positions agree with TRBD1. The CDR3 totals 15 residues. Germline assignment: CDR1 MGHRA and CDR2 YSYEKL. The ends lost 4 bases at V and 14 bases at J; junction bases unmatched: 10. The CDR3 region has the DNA TGCGCCAGCAGCCTCACCCCCGGGACAGGGGGAACCCTCCACTTT. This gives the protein CASSLTPGTGGTLHF.

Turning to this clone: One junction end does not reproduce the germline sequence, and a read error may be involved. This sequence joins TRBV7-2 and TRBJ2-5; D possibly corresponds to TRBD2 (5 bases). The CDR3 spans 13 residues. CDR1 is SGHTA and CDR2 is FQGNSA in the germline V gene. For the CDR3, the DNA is TGTGCCAGCAGCTGGACTGCCCAAGAGGCCCAGTACTTC. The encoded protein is CASSWTAQEAQYF.

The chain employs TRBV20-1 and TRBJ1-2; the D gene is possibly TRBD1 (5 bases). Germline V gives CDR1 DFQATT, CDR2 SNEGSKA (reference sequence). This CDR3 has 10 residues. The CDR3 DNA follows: TGCATTTCAGGGTCCAATGGCTACACCTTC. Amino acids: CISGSNGYTF.

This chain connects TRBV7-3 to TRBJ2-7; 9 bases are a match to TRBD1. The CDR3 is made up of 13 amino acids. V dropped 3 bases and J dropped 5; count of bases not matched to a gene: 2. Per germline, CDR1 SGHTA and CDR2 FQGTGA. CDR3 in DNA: TGTGCCAGCAGCTTGACAGGGGGTGACGAGCAGTACTTC. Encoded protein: CASSLTGGDEQYF.